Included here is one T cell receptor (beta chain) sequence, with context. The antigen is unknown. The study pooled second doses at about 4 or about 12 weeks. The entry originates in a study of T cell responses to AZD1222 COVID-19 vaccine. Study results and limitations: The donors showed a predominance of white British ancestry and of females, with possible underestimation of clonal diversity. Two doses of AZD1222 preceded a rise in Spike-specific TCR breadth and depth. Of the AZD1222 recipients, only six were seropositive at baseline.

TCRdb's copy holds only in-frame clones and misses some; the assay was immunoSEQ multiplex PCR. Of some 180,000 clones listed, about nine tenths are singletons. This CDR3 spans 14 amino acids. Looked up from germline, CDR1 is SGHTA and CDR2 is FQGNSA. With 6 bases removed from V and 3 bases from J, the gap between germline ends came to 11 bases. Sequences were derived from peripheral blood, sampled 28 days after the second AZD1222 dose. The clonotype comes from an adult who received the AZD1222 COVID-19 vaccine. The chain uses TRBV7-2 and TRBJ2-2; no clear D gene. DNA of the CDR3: TGTGCCAGCAGGATAGGTTGGGACACCGGGGAGCTGTTTTTT. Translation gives CASRIGWDTGELFF. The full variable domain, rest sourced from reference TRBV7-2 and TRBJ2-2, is GAGVSQSPSNKVTEKGKDVELRCDPISGHTALYWYRQSLGQGLEFLIYFQGNSAPDKSGLPSDRFSAERTGGSVSTLTIQRTQQEDSAVYLCASRIGWDTGELFFGEGSRLTVL.